The T cell receptor beta chain under discussion was sequenced for a study of cytomegalovirus exposure and HLA in healthy donors. Comment on this clone: Its specificity is not known.

Looked up from germline, CDR1 is SEHNR and CDR2 is FQNEAQ (reference sequence). The CDR3 length is 15 residues. V shed 2 bases and J shed 4 bases, with 13 bases lying between them. Each donor was healthy, and each was a bone marrow donor. Whole-study results and caveats: Upon later analysis, HLA-associated TCR beta chains proved more clonally expanded than other, equally common chains.

The study ran its PCR with 60 Vbeta and 13 Jbeta primers. Assay used: immunoSEQ multiplex PCR; TCRdb lists only in-frame clones, some missing. Seen here are 200,000 to 250,000 clones, around four fifths observed once, and the top ten hold 10%. This TCR was sampled from a woman in her 50s in good health and CMV-seropositive. This chain links TRBV7-9 with TRBJ2-3; D perhaps matches TRBD1 (6 bases). The sequencing sample was made of PBMCs. CDR3 residues: CASSLNRESSDTQYF. DNA of the CDR3: TGTGCCAGCAGCTTAAACAGGGAATCGTCAGATACGCAGTATTTT.